The next 25 T cell receptor beta chains were all read from a single sample in a study of T-cell memory formation after mild COVID-19. TCRdb passed the 5' RACE reads through MiXCR, listing each CDR3 protein once. The sample has 220,000 or so distinct CDR3 sequences; roughly 10% are singletons. Specimen: PBMCs or a T cell subset sorted from them (not recorded which). These receptors were obtained from a man aged 18-30 years who had mild COVID-19 (a few samples of this study predate the infection). Cell type and time point are not known.

This clonotype was detected a few times. The chain couples TRBV28 to TRBJ1-2, with 7 positions matching TRBD1. V lost 4 bases, J lost 8 bases, and 10 bases stayed unmatched. This CDR3 has 14 amino acids. Germline assignment: CDR1 MDHEN and CDR2 SYDVKM. The CDR3 sequence is CASSSTGRGLGYTF. The CDR3, as DNA: TGTGCCAGCAGTTCAACAGGGAGGGGGCTAGGCTACACCTTC.

This clonotype was recorded many times. The chain recombines TRBV7-2 with TRBJ2-3, with D unresolved. The germline V gene has CDR1 SGHTA and CDR2 FQGNSA. There are 14 residues in the CDR3. Trimming shortened V by 5 bases and J by 3 bases, and 12 bases separated the two germline ends. As DNA, the CDR3 is TGTGCCAGCAGCCCCAGAAGAGTAACAGATACGCAGTATTTT. The encoded protein is CASSPRRVTDTQYF.

This clonotype appeared many times. The chain has TRBV6-6 and TRBJ2-4; D gene uncertain. Trimming left V 4 bases short and J 0 bases short, with 25 bases between. Germline V gives CDR1 MNHNY, CDR2 SVGAGI (reference sequence). This CDR3 comprises 20 residues. CDR3 bases: TGTGCCAGCAGTTCCGCCTTAGGACGGGCAGCTCCGTTAGCCAAAAACATTCAGTACTTC. It codes for CASSSALGRAAPLAKNIQYF.

The table lists this clonotype with many counts. The gene calls are TRBV4-2 and TRBJ2-7; D not resolved. Germline CDR1 reads LGHNA; CDR2 reads YNFKEQ. CDR3 size: 15 residues. The V end lost 1 base, the J end lost 4 bases, and 14 bases lay between the germline ends. The CDR3 coding sequence is TGTGCCAGCAGCCAAGTACGTCAGTCGACTTACGAGCAGTACTTC. It encodes CASSQVRQSTYEQYF.

This chain joins TRBV7-2 and TRBJ2-2; D assignment may be TRBD1 or TRBD2 (6 bases each). The germline gives CDR1 SGHTA, CDR2 FQGNSA. Trimming shortened V by 1 base and J by 6 bases, and 9 bases separated the two germline ends. The CDR3 length is 14 residues. The CDR3 is CASSLGGAPGELFF. The CDR3 coding sequence is TGTGCCAGCAGCTTAGGGGGGGCCCCCGGGGAGCTGTTTTTT.

Concerning this clonotype itself: A single base separates this from a much larger clone, so it may be a read error. This rearrangement joins TRBV6-2 or TRBV6-3 to TRBJ2-7, with 7 bases matching TRBD1. Per the germline V gene, CDR1 is MNHEY and CDR2 is SVGEGT. CDR3 length equals 13 residues. The ends lost 5 bases at V and 2 bases at J; junction bases unmatched: 3. CDR3 DNA sequence: TGTGCCAGCAGTCCGGGACAGACCTACGAGCAGTACGTC. It is translated as CASSPGQTYEQYV.

This clonotype appeared a few times. The J gene is TRBJ1-3, the V gene TRBV3-1; unclear D gene. Germline V gene data show CDR1 as LGHDT and CDR2 as YNNKEL (reference sequence). Trimming removed 4 bases at V and 4 bases at J, with 5 bases between. The CDR3 spans 12 residues. In nucleotides, the CDR3 is TGTGCCAGCAGCCTGATGGGAAACACCATATATTTT. It encodes CASSLMGNTIYF.

This clonotype was seen ten or more times. This chain joins TRBV6-5 and TRBJ1-6; a possible D gene is TRBD1 (5 bases). V lost 2 bases and J lost 9, with 14 bases in between. Germline V gene lookup returns CDR1 MNHEY and CDR2 SVGAGI. The CDR3 covers 15 residues. CDR3 nucleotides: TGTGCCAGCAGTTACGCTAATCGTAGGGGTTCACCCCTCCACTTT. It yields the protein CASSYANRRGSPLHF.

There are many counts of this clonotype. The J gene is TRBJ2-5, the V gene TRBV7-2; no clear D. The CDR3 runs to 11 residues. Looked up from germline, CDR1 is SGHTA and CDR2 is FQGNSA. Trimming removed 6 bases at V and 4 bases at J, with 6 bases between. The CDR3 here is CASSLLETQYF. CDR3 DNA: TGTGCCAGCAGTTTGTTAGAGACCCAGTACTTC.

This clonotype has ten or more counts. The chain recombines TRBV12-3 or TRBV12-4 with TRBJ2-3, with 7 bases that match TRBD2. The V segment lost 3 bases and the J segment 4 bases; nucleotides outside the gene matches: 1. CDR3 length: 13 amino acids. This CDR3 is CASSLGGADTQYF. CDR3 coding DNA: TGTGCCAGCAGTTTGGGAGGGGCAGATACGCAGTATTTT.

This sequence joins TRBV2 and TRBJ2-7; D is ambiguous. There are 12 residues in the CDR3. The germline V gene encodes CDR1 SNHLY and CDR2 FYNNEI. V lost 4 bases and J lost 3, with 7 bases in between. CDR3 DNA sequence: TGTGCCAGCAGTGCCCAAAGCTACGAGCAGTACGTC. It codes for CASSAQSYEQYV.

J is TRBJ1-2 and V is TRBV20-1; D call uncertain. Trimming left V 0 bases short and J 0 bases short, with 14 bases between. The CDR3 sequence is 16 residues long. CDR1 is DFQATT and CDR2 is SNEGSKA in the germline V gene (reference sequence). CDR3 DNA sequence: TGCAGTGCTAGAGATCCGGGTGGCAGAGCTAACTATGGCTACACCTTC. As protein: CSARDPGGRANYGYTF.

This clonotype was found a few times. V is TRBV5-6 and J is TRBJ1-2; a weak D match, TRBD1 (6 bases). V was shortened by 0 bases and J by 13 bases, with 16 bases between the two germline ends. The V gene's germline CDR1 is SGHDT and CDR2 YYEEEE. The length of the CDR3 is 13 residues. CDR3 residues: CASSLDRDNAITF. The CDR3 DNA sequence: TGTGCCAGCAGCTTGGACAGGGACAACGCCATCACCTTC. The full variable domain, with the rest looked up from reference TRBV5-6 and TRBJ1-2, is DAGVTQSPTHLIKTRGQQVTLRCSPKSGHDTVSWYQQALGQGPQFIFQYYEEEERQRGNFPDRFSGHQFPNYSSELNVNALLLGDSALYLCASSLDRDNAITFGSGTRLTVV.

This clonotype was seen many times. This chain joins TRBV30 and TRBJ1-1; a possible D gene is TRBD1 (5 bases). Germline lookup yields CDR1 GTSNPN and CDR2 SVGIG (reference sequence). The V and J ends lost 2 bases and 5 bases respectively, with 18 bases between them. CDR3 length: 15 amino acids. The CDR3 here is CAWSLQGEAQTEAFF. In DNA form, the CDR3 reads TGTGCCTGGAGTCTTCAGGGCGAAGCGCAGACTGAAGCTTTCTTT.

This clonotype was seen a handful of times. The rearrangement uses TRBV7-2 and TRBJ2-1; 8 nucleotides agree with TRBD2. V gave up 8 bases and J gave up 4 bases; unmatched junction bases: 7. From germline, CDR1 is SGHTA and CDR2 FQGNSA. This CDR3 has 14 residues. The chain's CDR3 is CASHSPGGYNEQFF. The CDR3 nucleotides read TGTGCCAGCCACTCCCCGGGGGGGTACAATGAGCAGTTCTTC.

This clonotype appeared a few times. The chain uses TRBV20-1 and TRBJ2-3, with D perhaps matching TRBD2 (6 bases). V lost 1 base and J 4 bases, leaving 18 bases between the germline ends. Germline CDR1 is DFQATT and CDR2 is SNEGSKA (reference sequence). The CDR3 extends over 16 amino acids. The CDR3 DNA reads as TGCAGTGCTAGAGGAGTTATGCGGGGCCCCCCAGATACGCAGTATTTT. It is translated as CSARGVMRGPPDTQYF.

This clonotype has just a few counts. The J gene is TRBJ2-7, the V gene TRBV18; 11 bases agree with TRBD1. The J segment lost 3 bases and the V segment lost 4 bases, leaving 2 bases of the junction unmatched. The CDR3 totals 14 residues. Germline CDR1 is KGHSH and CDR2 is LQKENI. CDR3: CASSLDRGLYEQYF. The CDR3 bases are TGTGCCAGCTCACTGGACAGGGGGCTCTACGAGCAGTACTTC.

V is TRBV28 and J is TRBJ1-6, with D possibly matching TRBD1 (5 bases). The CDR3 covers 15 residues. CDR1 is MDHEN, CDR2 SYDVKM, per germline. Deletions cut 10 bases from V and 0 bases from J, with 13 bases between. CDR3 DNA: TGTGCCACAACTCGTGGGGGCTCCTATAATTCACCCCTCCACTTT. Translated: CATTRGGSYNSPLHF.

The chain joins TRBV5-1 to TRBJ2-3; D uncertain. This CDR3 spans 17 amino acids. Germline V lookup: CDR1 SGHRS, CDR2 YFSETQ. The V and J ends lost 0 bases and 0 bases respectively, with 14 bases between them. As DNA, the CDR3 is TGCGCCAGCAGCTTGGTGGTTGCCGGAGTTAGCACAGATACGCAGTATTTT. Amino acids: CASSLVVAGVSTDTQYF. Full variable domain (remainder filled in from reference TRBV5-1 and TRBJ2-3): KAGVTQTPRYLIKTRGQQVTLSCSPISGHRSVSWYQQTPGQGLQFLFEYFSETQRNKGNFPGRFSGRQFSNSRSEMNVSTLELGDSALYLCASSLVVAGVSTDTQYFGPGTRLTVL.

This clonotype has ten or more counts. The chain recombines TRBV7-3 with TRBJ2-3; 14 bases map to TRBD2. The CDR3 runs to 16 residues. Trimming at V came to 5 bases and at J to 4 bases, leaving 5 bases not matched to a gene. In germline, CDR1 is SGHTA, CDR2 FQGTGA. The CDR3 region is CASSPRLAGGADTQYF. The CDR3, as DNA: TGTGCCAGCAGCCCGCGACTAGCGGGGGGGGCAGATACGCAGTATTTT. Full variable domain (missing parts from reference TRBV7-3 and TRBJ2-3): GAGVSQTPSNKVTEKGKYVELRCDPISGHTALYWYRQSLGQGPEFLIYFQGTGAADDSGLPNDRFFAVRPEGSVSTLKIQRTERGDSAVYLCASSPRLAGGADTQYFGPGTRLTVL.

This clonotype appeared many times. V usage is TRBV7-3 and J usage is TRBJ2-6, with D unclear. V lost 5 bases and J lost 0, with 11 bases in between. The V gene's germline CDR1 is SGHTA and CDR2 FQGTGA. This CDR3 comprises 16 residues. In nucleotides, the CDR3 is TGTGCCAGCAGCCTTGACGGACCCTCTGGGGCCAACGTCCTGACTTTC. It is translated as CASSLDGPSGANVLTF.

This clonotype was found many times. J is TRBJ1-5 and V is TRBV7-2, with a weak D call TRBD1 (6 bases). The V and J ends lost 5 bases and 5 bases respectively, with 16 bases between them. Germline V gives CDR1 SGHTA, CDR2 FQGNSA. CDR3 length: 15 amino acids. The CDR3 nucleotides are TGTGCCAGCAGCCTATGGGGGCGGGGGCATCAGCCCCAGCATTTT. Amino acid sequence: CASSLWGRGHQPQHF.

This clonotype was detected a few times. The gene calls are TRBV20-1 and TRBJ2-4, with D possibly TRBD1 on 6 matching bases. The CDR3 runs 14 residues. With 6 bases removed from V and 0 bases from J, the gap between germline ends came to 12 bases. Germline V gene data show CDR1 as DFQATT and CDR2 as SNEGSKA (reference sequence). The DNA of the CDR3 is TGCAGTGCAAAAGGACAGAGAGCCAAAAACATTCAGTACTTC. This codes for CSAKGQRAKNIQYF.

The table lists this clonotype with many counts. The J gene is TRBJ2-3, the V gene TRBV7-9; D gene uncertain. V was pared by 5 bases and J by 2 bases, with 11 bases between. This CDR3 contains 14 residues. The germline V gene encodes CDR1 SEHNR and CDR2 FQNEAQ (reference sequence). CDR3 DNA: TGTGCCAGCAGCCCCCGGGCCCTCACAGATACGCAGTATTTT. Its protein is CASSPRALTDTQYF.

The table lists this clonotype with a few counts. The chain joins TRBV10-3 to TRBJ2-5; a possible D gene is TRBD2 (6 bases). Germline CDR1 is ENHRY and CDR2 is SYGVKD. CDR3 length: 16 amino acids. V dropped 0 bases and J dropped 4 bases, with 15 bases sitting between them. CDR3 protein: CAISESGFRGGETQYF. The CDR3, as DNA: TGTGCCATCAGTGAGTCGGGGTTTAGGGGAGGAGAGACCCAGTACTTC.